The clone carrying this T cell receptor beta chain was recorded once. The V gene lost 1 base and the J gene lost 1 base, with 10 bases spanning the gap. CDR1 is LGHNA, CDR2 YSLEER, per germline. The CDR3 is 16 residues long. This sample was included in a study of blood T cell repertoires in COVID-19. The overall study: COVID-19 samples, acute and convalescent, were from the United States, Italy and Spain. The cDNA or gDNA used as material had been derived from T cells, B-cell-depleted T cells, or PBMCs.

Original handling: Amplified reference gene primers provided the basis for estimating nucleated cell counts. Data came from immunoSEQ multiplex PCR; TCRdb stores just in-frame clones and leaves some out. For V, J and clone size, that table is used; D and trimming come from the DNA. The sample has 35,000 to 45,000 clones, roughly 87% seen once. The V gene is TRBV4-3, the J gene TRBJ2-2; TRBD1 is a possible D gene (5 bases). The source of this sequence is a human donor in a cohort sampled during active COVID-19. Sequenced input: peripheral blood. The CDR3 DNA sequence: TGCGCCAGCAGCCAAGGGGTGGGGCGGAACACCGGGGAGCTGTTTTTT. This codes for CASSQGVGRNTGELFF.